The 4 T cell receptor beta chains listed next were all sequenced from one sample in a study of shared clonotypes between healthy human individuals. This table comes from immunoSEQ multiplex PCR, and its TCRdb copy is limited to in-frame clones, with some not included. The sample lists over 2 million clones, under 95% seen once, with 0.37% in the top ten. Sequencing was performed on naive CD4+ T cells from PBMCs. The subset is: CD45RA+ positively selected. These TCRs come from a man younger than 35 in good health. Some clones in this sample may be carry-over from other donors' samples.

The CDR3 sequence is CASSYRSGSSDTQYF. The DNA for the CDR3 is TGTGCCAGCAGTTATCGTAGCGGGAGCTCAGATACGCAGTATTTT. V gene TRBV6-5 combines with J gene TRBJ2-3; 9 bases are shared with TRBD2. V trimming: 3 bases; J trimming: 4 bases; junction bases outside the gene matches: 5. This CDR3 contains 15 residues. Germline V CDR1 and CDR2: MNHEY, SVGAGI.

The chain employs TRBV5-6 and TRBJ2-5; 8 bases align to TRBD2. CDR1 is SGHDT and CDR2 is YYEEEE in the germline V gene. CDR3 length equals 15 residues. V lost 4 bases, J lost 0 bases, and 5 bases stayed unmatched. CDR3 residues: CASSAGGTHQETQYF. CDR3 sequence (DNA): TGTGCCAGCAGCGCGGGAGGAACCCACCAAGAGACCCAGTACTTC. Variable domain in full (rest from reference TRBV5-6 and TRBJ2-5): DAGVTQSPTHLIKTRGQQVTLRCSPKSGHDTVSWYQQALGQGPQFIFQYYEEEERQRGNFPDRFSGHQFPNYSSELNVNALLLGDSALYLCASSAGGTHQETQYFGPGTRLLVL.

This sequence joins TRBV28 and TRBJ2-7; maybe TRBD2 (5 bases). Germline CDR1 reads MDHEN; CDR2 reads SYDVKM. The length of the CDR3 is 14 residues. Trimming left V 5 bases short and J 5 bases short, with 16 bases between. The CDR3 here is CASSLAGGFDEQYF. The CDR3 DNA sequence: TGTGCCAGCAGTCTAGCCGGCGGATTTGACGAGCAGTACTTC.

The chain recombines TRBV7-9 with TRBJ2-7, with no clear D. The V gene's germline CDR1 is SEHNR and CDR2 FQNEAQ (reference sequence). CDR3 length equals 14 residues. V dropped 5 bases and J dropped 1 base, with 12 bases sitting between them. CDR3 region: CASSPRARSYEQYF. CDR3 bases: TGTGCCAGCAGCCCCCGGGCTAGGTCCTACGAGCAGTACTTC.